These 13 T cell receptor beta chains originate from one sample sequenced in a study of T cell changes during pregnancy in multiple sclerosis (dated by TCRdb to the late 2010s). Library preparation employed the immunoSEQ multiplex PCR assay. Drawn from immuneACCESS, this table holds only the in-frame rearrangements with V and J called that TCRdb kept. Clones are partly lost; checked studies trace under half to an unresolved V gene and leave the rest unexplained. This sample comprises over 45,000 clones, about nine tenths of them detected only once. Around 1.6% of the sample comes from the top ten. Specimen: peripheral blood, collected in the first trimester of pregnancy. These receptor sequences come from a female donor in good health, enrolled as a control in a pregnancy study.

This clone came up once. The CDR3 region has the DNA TGTGCCAGAAGCTTCGGTTCTGGTGGGCAGGGAATTTGCTACGAGCAGTACTTC. It specifies CARSFGSGGQGICYEQYF. This chain links TRBV5-3 with TRBJ2-7, with a weak D call TRBD1 (5 bases). TRBV5-3 carries the ORF label, with uncertain function. V lost 2 bases, J lost 3 bases, and 24 bases lay in between. CDR3 length equals 18 residues.

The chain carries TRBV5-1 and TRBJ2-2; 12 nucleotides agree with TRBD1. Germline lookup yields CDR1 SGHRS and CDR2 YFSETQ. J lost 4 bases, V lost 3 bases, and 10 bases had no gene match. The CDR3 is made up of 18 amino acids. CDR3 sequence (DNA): TGCGCCAGCAGCTCGGGACAGGGGGCCTTTCGTGGCACCGGGGAGCTGTTTTTT. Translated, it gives CASSSGQGAFRGTGELFF. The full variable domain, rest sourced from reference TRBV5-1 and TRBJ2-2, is KAGVTQTPRYLIKTRGQQVTLSCSPISGHRSVSWYQQTPGQGLQFLFEYFSETQRNKGNFPGRFSGRQFSNSRSEMNVSTLELGDSALYLCASSSGQGAFRGTGELFFGEGSRLTVL.

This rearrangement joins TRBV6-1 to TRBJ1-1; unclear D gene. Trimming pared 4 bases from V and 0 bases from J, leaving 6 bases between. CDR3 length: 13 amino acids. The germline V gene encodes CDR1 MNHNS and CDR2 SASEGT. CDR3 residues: CASSAEVNTEAFF. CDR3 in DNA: TGTGCCAGCAGTGCCGAGGTGAACACTGAAGCTTTCTTT.

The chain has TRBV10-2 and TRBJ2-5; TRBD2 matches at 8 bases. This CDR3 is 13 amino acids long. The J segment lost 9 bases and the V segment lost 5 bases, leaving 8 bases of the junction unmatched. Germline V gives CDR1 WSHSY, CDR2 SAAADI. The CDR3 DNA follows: TGCGCCAGCAGTACCCCGGGAGGGGTGGCCCAGTACTTC. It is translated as CASSTPGGVAQYF.

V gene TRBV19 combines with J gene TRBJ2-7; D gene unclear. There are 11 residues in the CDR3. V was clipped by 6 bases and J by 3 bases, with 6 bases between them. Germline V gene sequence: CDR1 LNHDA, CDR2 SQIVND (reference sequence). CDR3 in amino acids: CASSQDYEQYF. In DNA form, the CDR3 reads TGTGCCAGTAGCCAGGACTACGAGCAGTACTTC.

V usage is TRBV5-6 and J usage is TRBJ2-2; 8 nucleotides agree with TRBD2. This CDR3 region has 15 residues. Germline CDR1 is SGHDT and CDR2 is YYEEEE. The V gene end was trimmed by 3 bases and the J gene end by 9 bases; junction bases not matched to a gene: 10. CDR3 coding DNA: TGTGCCAGCAGCTCATCAGACGGACTAGCTCGGGAGCTGTTTTTT. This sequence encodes CASSSSDGLARELFF.

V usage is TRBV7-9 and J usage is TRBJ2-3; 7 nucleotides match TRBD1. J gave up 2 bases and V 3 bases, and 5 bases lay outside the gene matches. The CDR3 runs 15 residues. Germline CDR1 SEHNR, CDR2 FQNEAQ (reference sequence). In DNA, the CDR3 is TGTGCCAGCAGCTTGGGACAGTTATTCACAGATACGCAGTATTTT. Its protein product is CASSLGQLFTDTQYF.

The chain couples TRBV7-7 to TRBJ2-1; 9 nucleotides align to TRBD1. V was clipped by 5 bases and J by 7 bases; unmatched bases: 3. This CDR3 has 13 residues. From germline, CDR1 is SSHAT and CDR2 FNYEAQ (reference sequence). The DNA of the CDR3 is TGTGCCAGCAGCCTCGACAGGGGGAATGAGCAGTTCTTC. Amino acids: CASSLDRGNEQFF.

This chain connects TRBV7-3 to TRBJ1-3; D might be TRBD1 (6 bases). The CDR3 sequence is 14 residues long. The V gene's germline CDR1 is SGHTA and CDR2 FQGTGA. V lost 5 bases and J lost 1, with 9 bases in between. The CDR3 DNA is TGTGCCAGCAGCCCCGGACAGTCTGGAAACACCATATATTTT. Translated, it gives CASSPGQSGNTIYF. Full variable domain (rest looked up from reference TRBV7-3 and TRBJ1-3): GAGVSQTPSNKVTEKGKYVELRCDPISGHTALYWYRQSLGQGPEFLIYFQGTGAADDSGLPNDRFFAVRPEGSVSTLKIQRTERGDSAVYLCASSPGQSGNTIYFGEGSWLTVV.

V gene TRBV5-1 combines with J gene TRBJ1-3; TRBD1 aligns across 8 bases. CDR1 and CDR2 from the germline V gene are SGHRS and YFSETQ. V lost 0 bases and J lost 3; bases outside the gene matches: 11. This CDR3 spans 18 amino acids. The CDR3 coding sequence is TGCGCCAGCAGCTTGGGTCTCGACAGGGGATTCGGTGGAAACACCATATATTTT. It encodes CASSLGLDRGFGGNTIYF.

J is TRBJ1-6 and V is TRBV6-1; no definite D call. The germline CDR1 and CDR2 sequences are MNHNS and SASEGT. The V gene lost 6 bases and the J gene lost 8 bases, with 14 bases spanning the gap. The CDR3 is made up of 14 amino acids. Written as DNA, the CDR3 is TGTGCCAGCAGAGGCAGGACCGGGGATTCACCCCTCCACTTT. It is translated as CASRGRTGDSPLHF.

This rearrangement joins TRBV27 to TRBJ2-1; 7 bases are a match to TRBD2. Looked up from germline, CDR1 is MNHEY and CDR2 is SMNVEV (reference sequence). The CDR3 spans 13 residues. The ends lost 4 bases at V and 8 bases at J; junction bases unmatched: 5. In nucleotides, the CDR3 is TGTGCCAGCAGTTCGCGGGAGCGGGATGAGCAGTTCTTC. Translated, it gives CASSSRERDEQFF.

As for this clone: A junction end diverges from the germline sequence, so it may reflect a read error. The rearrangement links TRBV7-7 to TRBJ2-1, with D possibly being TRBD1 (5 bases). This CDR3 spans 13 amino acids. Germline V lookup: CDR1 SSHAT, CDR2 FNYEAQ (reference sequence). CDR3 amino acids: CASSPEARGEQFF. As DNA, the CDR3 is TGTGCTAGCAGCCCTGAGGCTAGGGGAGAGCAGTTCTTC.